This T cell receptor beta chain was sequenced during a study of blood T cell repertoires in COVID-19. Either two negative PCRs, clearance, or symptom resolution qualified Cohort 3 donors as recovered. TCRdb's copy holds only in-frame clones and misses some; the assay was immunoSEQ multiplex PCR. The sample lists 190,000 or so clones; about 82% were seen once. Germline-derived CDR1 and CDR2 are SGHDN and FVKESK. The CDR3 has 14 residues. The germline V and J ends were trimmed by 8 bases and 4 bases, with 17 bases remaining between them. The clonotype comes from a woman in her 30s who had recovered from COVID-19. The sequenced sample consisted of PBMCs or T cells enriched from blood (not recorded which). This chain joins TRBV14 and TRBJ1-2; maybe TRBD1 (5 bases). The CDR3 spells CASLRDRYTYGYTF. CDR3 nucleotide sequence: TGTGCCAGCTTACGAGACAGATACACCTATGGCTACACCTTC. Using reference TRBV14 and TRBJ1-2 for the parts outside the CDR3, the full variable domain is EAGVTQFPSHSVIEKGQTVTLRCDPISGHDNLYWYRRVMGKEIKFLLHFVKESKQDESGMPNNRFLAERTGGTYSTLKVQPAELEDSGVYFCASLRDRYTYGYTFGSGTRLTVV.